The clone carrying this T cell receptor beta chain appeared a few times. The data are from a study of radiotherapy plus CTLA-4 blockade in lung cancer. After removal of 6 bases from V and 3 bases from J, the junction contained 12 bases not matched to a gene. The CDR3 spans 16 residues. Germline values: CDR1 WSHSY, CDR2 SAAADI. TCRdb keeps only in-frame clones here, not all; method: immunoSEQ multiplex PCR. The repertoire holds about 55,000 clones, with approximately 82% as singletons. The sample in question was peripheral blood, obtained from a patient treated with radiotherapy plus ipilimumab. The sequence came from a human donor with non-small cell lung cancer whose response to radiotherapy plus ipilimumab could not be evaluated. This chain uses TRBV10-2 with TRBJ2-7, with 9 bases aligning to TRBD1. In DNA form, the CDR3 reads TGCGCCAGCAGGTCCTGGGGACAGGGTTTGGACTACGAGCAGTACTTC. Protein: CASRSWGQGLDYEQYF.